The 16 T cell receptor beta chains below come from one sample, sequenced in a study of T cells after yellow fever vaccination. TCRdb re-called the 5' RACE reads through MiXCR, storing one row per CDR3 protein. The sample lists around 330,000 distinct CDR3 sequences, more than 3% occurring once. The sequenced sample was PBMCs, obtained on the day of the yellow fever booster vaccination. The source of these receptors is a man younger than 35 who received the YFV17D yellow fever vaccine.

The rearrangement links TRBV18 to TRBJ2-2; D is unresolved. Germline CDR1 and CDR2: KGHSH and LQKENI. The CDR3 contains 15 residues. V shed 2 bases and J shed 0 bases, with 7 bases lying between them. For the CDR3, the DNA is TGTGCCAGCTCACCATGGGCGGCGAACACCGGGGAGCTGTTTTTT. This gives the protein CASSPWAANTGELFF. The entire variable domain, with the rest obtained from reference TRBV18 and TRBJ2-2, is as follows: NAGVMQNPRHLVRRRGQEARLRCSPMKGHSHVYWYRQLPEEGLKFMVYLQKENIIDESGMPKERFSAEFPKEGPSILRIQQVVRGDSAAYFCASSPWAANTGELFFGEGSRLTVL.

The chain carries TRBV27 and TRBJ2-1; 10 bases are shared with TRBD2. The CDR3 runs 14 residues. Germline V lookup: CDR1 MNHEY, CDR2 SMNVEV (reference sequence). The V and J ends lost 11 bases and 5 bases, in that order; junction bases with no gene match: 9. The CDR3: CALRSGGVNNEQFF. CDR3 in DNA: TGTGCCCTCAGGAGCGGGGGGGTCAACAATGAGCAGTTCTTC.

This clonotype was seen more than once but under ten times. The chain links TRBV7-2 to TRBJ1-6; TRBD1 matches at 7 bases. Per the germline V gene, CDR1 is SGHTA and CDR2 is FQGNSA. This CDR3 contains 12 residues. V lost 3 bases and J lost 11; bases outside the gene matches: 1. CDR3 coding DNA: TGTGCCAGCAGCTTGGACAGGACACCCCTCCACTTT. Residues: CASSLDRTPLHF. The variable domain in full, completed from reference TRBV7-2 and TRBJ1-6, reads GAGVSQSPSNKVTEKGKDVELRCDPISGHTALYWYRQSLGQGLEFLIYFQGNSAPDKSGLPSDRFSAERTGGSVSTLTIQRTQQEDSAVYLCASSLDRTPLHFGNGTRLTVT.

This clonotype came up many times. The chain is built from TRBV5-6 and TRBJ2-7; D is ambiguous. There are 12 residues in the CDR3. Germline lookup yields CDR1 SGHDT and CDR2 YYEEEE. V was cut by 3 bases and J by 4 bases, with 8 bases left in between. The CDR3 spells CASSSGPYEQYV. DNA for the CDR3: TGTGCCAGCAGCTCGGGCCCATACGAGCAGTACGTC.

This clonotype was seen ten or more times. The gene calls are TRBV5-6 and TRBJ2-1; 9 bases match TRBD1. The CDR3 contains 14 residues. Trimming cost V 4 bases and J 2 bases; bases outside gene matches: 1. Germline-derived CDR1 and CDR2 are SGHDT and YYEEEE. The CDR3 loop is CASSTGGAYNEQFF. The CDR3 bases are TGTGCCAGCAGCACAGGGGGCGCCTACAATGAGCAGTTCTTC.

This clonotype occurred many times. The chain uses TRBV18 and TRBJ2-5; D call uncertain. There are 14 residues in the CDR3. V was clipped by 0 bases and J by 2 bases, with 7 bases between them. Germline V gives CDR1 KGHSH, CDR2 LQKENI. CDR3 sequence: CASSPPNSQETQYF. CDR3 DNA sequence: TGTGCCAGCTCACCACCAAACAGTCAAGAGACCCAGTACTTC.

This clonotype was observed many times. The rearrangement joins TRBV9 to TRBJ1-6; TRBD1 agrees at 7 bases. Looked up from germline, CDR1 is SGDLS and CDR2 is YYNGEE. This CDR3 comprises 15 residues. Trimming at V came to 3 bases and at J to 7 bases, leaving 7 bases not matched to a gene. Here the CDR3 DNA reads TGTGCCAGCAGCGCTGGGGACAGCCTCAATTCACCCCTCCACTTT. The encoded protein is CASSAGDSLNSPLHF.

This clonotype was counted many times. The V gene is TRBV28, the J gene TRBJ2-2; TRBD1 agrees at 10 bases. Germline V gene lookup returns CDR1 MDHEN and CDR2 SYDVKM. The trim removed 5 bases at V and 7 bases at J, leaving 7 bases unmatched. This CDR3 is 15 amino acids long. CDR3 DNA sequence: TGTGCCAGCAGTCACCGGGACAGGGGAGTCGGGGAGCTGTTTTTT. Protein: CASSHRDRGVGELFF.

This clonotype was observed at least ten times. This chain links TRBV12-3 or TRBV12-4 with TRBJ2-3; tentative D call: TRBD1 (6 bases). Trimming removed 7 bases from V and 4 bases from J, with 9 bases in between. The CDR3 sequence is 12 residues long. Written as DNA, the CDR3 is TGTGCCAGCAAACCAGGGGCAGATACGCAGTATTTT. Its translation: CASKPGADTQYF.

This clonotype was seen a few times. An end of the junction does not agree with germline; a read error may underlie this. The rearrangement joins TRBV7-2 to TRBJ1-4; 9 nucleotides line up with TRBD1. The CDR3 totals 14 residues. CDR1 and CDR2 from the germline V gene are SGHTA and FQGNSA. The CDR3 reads CASSKDRGDEKLFF. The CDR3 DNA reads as TGTGCCAGCAGCAAGGACAGGGGAGATGAAAAACTTTTTTTT.

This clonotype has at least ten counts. CDR3 bases: TGTGCCAGCAGCATCGACAGGGGTGGTTCACCCCTCCACTTT. It translates to CASSIDRGGSPLHF. This sequence joins TRBV6-1 and TRBJ1-6; 8 bases match TRBD1. V was clipped by 6 bases and J by 9 bases; unmatched bases: 7. The CDR3 is 14 residues long. Germline-derived CDR1 and CDR2 are MNHNS and SASEGT.

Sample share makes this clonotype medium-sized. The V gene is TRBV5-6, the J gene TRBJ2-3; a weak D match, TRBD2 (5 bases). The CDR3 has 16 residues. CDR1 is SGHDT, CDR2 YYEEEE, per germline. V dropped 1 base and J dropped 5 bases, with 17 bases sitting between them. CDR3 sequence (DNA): TGTGCCAGCAGCTTGACGGACGGGAACCGAGTAGATACGCAGTATTTT. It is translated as CASSLTDGNRVDTQYF.

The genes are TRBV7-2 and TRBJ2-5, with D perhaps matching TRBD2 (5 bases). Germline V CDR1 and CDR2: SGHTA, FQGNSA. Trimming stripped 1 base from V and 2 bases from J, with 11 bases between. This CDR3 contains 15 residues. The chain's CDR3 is CASSLVSGNQETQYF. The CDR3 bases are TGTGCCAGCAGCTTAGTTTCGGGGAATCAAGAGACCCAGTACTTC.

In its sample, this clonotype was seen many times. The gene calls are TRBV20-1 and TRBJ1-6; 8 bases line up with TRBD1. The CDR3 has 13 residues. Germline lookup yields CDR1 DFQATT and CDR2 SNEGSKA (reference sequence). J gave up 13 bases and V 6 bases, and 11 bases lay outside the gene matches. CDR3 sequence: CSAYSQGAGPLHF. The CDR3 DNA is TGCAGTGCATATAGCCAGGGGGCCGGGCCCCTCCACTTT.

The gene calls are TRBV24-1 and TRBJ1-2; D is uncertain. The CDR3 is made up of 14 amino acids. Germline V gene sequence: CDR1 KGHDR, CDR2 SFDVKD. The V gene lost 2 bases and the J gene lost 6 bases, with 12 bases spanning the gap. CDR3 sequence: CATSDSADLDGYTF. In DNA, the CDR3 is TGTGCCACCAGTGATTCTGCGGATCTCGATGGCTACACCTTC.

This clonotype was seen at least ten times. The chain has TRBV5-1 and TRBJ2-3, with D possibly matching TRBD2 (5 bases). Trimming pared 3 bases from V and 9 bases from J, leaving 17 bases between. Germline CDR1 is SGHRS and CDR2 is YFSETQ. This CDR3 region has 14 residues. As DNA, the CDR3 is TGCGCCAGCAGCTCCTCGGACGGAGGCGGCACGCAGTATTTT. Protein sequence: CASSSSDGGGTQYF.